Sequencing of this T cell receptor (beta chain) was carried out in a study of T cell responses to AZD1222 COVID-19 vaccine. This clone was seen once. No antigen is known for it. Findings of the study overall: Targeting of unmutated variant regions was reportedly seen in nearly half of spike-specific TCRs. Donors, mostly white British, included more females; clonal diversity was possibly underestimated.

The method was immunoSEQ multiplex PCR; TCRdb's version includes in-frame clones alone and lacks a portion of them. The sample shows 140,000 to 150,000 clones, around 89% of them seen only once. The receptor's source is an adult in good health. The specimen comprised peripheral blood, sampled on day 0 of AZD1222 vaccination.

In nucleotides, the CDR3 is TGTGCCAGCAGGGGGACTAGCGGGAAGGGGGACACAGATACGCAGTATTTT. This encodes CASRGTSGKGDTDTQYF. The V and J genes are TRBV28 and TRBJ2-3; 13 positions agree with TRBD2. Trimming cost V 6 bases and J 2 bases; bases outside gene matches: 8. The CDR3 covers 17 residues. Looked up from germline, CDR1 is MDHEN and CDR2 is SYDVKM.